This TCR beta chain stems from a study of T cells after yellow fever vaccination (dated by TCRdb to about 2019). About the investigation overall: Libraries from fractions with low cell numbers were prepared with the SMART-Seq v4 Ultra Low Input RNA kit. To follow T-cell clones before and after both primary and booster YFV17D yellow fever vaccination, bulk TCR alpha and beta repertoires underwent longitudinal sequencing. Two healthy male donors, one aged 18 to 29 and one aged 30 to 40 years, made up the cohort. Blood was drawn at multiple timepoints before and after primary and secondary immunization, with bulk PBMC replicates and cell subsets isolated.

Sequencing took place on an Illumina NovaSeq 6000. Synthesis of TCR cDNA relied on 5'RACE template switching, a step that introduced a universal primer site along with unique molecular identifiers. Priming of cDNA synthesis was performed from both the TCR alpha and TCR beta constant segments. Library amplification used two PCR steps, and the second PCR step added sample barcodes and sequencing adapters. Sequencing of libraries was performed on Illumina HiSeq 2500 (2x100 bp) or NovaSeq (2x150 bp). The source study handled its data this way. MIGEC was used to demultiplex reads and collapse the reads into UMI consensus sequences, and MiXCR was used for V(D)J alignment. Vaccine-responding clonotypes were defined with edgeR using replicate PBMC samples, requiring FDR below 0.01 and a log2 fold change above 5 up to day 15. Each bulk clonotype was labeled CD4 or CD8 based on which sequenced repertoire, CD4 or CD8, contained the clonotype at higher abundance. TCRdb cleaned the public reads at Q25 with fastp, built clones with MiXCR and kept in-frame beta chains. Identical CDR3 proteins give one entry, which carries the most common genes and DNA. TCRdb's processing, not the authors' own work, is the source of the V and J calls. This sample is represented by 300,000 to 400,000 distinct CDR3 sequences; almost 4% of them were singletons. The ten most abundant clones make up roughly 24% of the sample.

What the research found in general, with its limitations: A small share of clonotypes occurred in both CD4 and CD8 compartments, likely arising from convergent recombination. After the booster, most of the clones that had expanded following primary vaccination were detected again (approximately 96% of CD4 and around 90% of CD8), which suggests that memory was broadly maintained. The secondary T-cell response was weaker than the primary response but faster, peaking on day 5 instead of day 15. Computational filtering was required because FACS-sorted repertoires could contain abundant contaminating clonotypes from the bulk population. Because the study included only a couple of donors, the extent to which the findings can be generalized is limited.

Per the publication, the treatment or condition label means: live attenuated yellow fever vaccine strain. At each blood-draw timepoint, two biological replicates of bulk PBMCs were collected. PBMCs were isolated from peripheral blood using a standard Ficoll-Paque protocol. TriZol was used to extract RNA from bulk PBMCs, CD4 and CD8 fractions, and dextramer-positive and dextramer-negative fractions. V loses 2 bases, J loses 2 bases, and the germline ends lie 11 bases apart. CDR1 KGHSH and CDR2 LQKENI are derived from the germline V gene. Measured from the cysteine to the phenylalanine, the CDR3 is 15 residues long. Left in the record is the CDR3 DNA by itself, 45 bases read in frame from the first base. Concerning this clonotype itself: This clone's antigen is unknown. Base qualities are not at hand, and no much larger clone is one base apart.

Rearrangement joined TRBV18 to TRBJ2-3; the D gene cannot be resolved reliably. The receptor was derived from a man in his late teens or twenties who received the YFV17D yellow fever vaccine. Sequences were derived from PBMCs, sampled 5 days after the yellow fever booster vaccination. DNA sequence: TGTGCCAGCTCACCAAACAGCCAGGTCACAGATACGCAGTATTTT. Protein translation: CASSPNSQVTDTQYF. With the rest looked up from the reference TRBV18 and TRBJ2-3 genes rather than sequenced, the full variable domain is NAGVMQNPRHLVRRRGQEARLRCSPMKGHSHVYWYRQLPEEGLKFMVYLQKENIIDESGMPKERFSAEFPKEGPSILRIQQVVRGDSAAYFCASSPNSQVTDTQYFGPGTRLTVL.